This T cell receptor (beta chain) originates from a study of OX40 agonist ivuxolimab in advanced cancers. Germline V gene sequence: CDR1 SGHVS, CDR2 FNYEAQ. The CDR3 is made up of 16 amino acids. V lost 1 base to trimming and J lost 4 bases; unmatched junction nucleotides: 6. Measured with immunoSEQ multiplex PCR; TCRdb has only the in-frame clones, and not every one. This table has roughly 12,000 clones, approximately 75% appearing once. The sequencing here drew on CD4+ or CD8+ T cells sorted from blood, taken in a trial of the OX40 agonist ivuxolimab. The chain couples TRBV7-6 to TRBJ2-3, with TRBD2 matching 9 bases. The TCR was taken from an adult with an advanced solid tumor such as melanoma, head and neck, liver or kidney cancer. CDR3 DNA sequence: TGTGCCAGCAGCTTAGTGGGCGGGGGGGCCCCAGATACGCAGTATTTT. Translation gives CASSLVGGGAPDTQYF.